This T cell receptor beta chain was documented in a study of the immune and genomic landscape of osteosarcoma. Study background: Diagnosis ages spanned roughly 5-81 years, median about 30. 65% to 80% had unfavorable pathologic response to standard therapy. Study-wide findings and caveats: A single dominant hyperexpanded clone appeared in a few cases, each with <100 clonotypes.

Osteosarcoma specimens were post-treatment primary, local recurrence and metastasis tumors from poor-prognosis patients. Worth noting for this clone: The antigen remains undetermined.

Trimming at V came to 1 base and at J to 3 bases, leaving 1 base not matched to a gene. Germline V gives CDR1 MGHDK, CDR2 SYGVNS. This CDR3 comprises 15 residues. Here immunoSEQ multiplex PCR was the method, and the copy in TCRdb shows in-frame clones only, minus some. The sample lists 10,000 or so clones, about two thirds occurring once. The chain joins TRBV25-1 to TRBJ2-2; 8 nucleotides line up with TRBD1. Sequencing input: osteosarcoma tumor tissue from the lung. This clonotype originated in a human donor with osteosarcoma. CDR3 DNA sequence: TGTGCCAGCAGTGAATCGGACAGGGACACCGGGGAGCTGTTTTTT. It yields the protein CASSESDRDTGELFF.